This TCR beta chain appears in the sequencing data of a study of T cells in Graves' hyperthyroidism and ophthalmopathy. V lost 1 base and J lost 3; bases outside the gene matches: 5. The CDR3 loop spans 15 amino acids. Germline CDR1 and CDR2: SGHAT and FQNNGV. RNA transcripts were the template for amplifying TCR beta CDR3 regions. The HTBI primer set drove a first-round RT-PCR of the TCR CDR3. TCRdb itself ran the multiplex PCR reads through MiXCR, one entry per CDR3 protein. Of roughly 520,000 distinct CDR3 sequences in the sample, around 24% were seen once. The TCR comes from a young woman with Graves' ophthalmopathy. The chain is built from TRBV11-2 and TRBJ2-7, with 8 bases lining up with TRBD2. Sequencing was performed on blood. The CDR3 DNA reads TGTGCCAGCAGCTTAGGGGGTAGCGGGAACTACGAGCAGTACTTC. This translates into CASSLGGSGNYEQYF.